This paragraph covers one T cell receptor (beta chain) sequence. This sample was included in a study of OX40 agonist ivuxolimab in advanced cancers. Study-wide background: Cancers in dose escalation were hepatocellular, melanoma, renal cell and head and neck.

Sequenced by immunoSEQ multiplex PCR; TCRdb stores in-frame clones only, minus some. Of approximately 81,000 clones in the sample, about 88% were seen once. V was shortened by 3 bases and J by 3 bases, with 12 bases between the two germline ends. CDR1 and CDR2 (germline): MDHEN, SYDVKM. The CDR3 contains 15 residues. V and J are TRBV28 and TRBJ1-5, with D hard to call. The TCR was taken from an adult with an advanced solid tumor such as melanoma, head and neck, liver or kidney cancer. The specimen was CD4+ or CD8+ T cells sorted from blood, collected in a trial of the OX40 agonist ivuxolimab. The CDR3 sequence is CASSFTAIFNQPQHF. CDR3 sequence (DNA): TGTGCCAGCAGTTTTACGGCCATTTTCAATCAGCCCCAGCATTTT.